The 6 T cell receptor beta chains given below trace back to one sample, sequenced in a study of blood T cell repertoires in COVID-19 (dated by TCRdb to between 2020 and 2021). Library preparation used the immunoSEQ multiplex PCR assay. The clones in this table, taken by TCRdb from immuneACCESS, are in-frame only. Not every clone is retained; where verified, under half of the shortfall comes from an unresolved V gene, and the cause of the rest is unknown. Across this sample there are 250,000 to 350,000 clones, with 86% seen only once. Together, the top ten hold approximately 14% of the sample. The sequenced sample was peripheral blood. Every receptor here comes from an older woman with COVID-19, enrolled during active disease.

The chain links TRBV21-1 to TRBJ2-5; the tabulated D call, TRBD1, remains unverified against the DNA. TRBV21-1 is a listed pseudogene. The CDR3 spans 14 residues. The DNA of the CDR3 is TGTGCCAGCAGCAAGGGGGCAACCCAAGAGACCCAGTACTTC. It specifies CASSKGATQETQYF.

J is TRBJ2-1 and V is TRBV5-1; D is possibly TRBD2 (6 bases). There are 14 residues in the CDR3. CDR1 SGHRS and CDR2 YFSETQ come from the germline V gene. The V end was cut by 0 bases, the J end by 6 bases, with 10 bases between. The CDR3 DNA follows: TGCGCCAGCAGCTTGGGTAGTAGCGGCAATGAGCAGTTCTTC. Its translation: CASSLGSSGNEQFF.

Only one count was recorded for this clone. The rearrangement uses TRBV7-2 and TRBJ1-5, with D maybe TRBD1 (6 bases). CDR3 length: 14 amino acids. Looked up from germline, CDR1 is SGHTA and CDR2 is FQGNSA. V lost 1 base to trimming and J lost 7 bases, with 11 bases between them. DNA of the CDR3: TGTGCCAGCAGCTTAGTGCAGGGGTACCAGCCCCAGCATTTT. Protein sequence: CASSLVQGYQPQHF.

The CDR3 here is CASGSVGTGLNNEQFF. The CDR3 nucleotides are TGTGCTAGTGGTTCGGTAGGGACAGGGCTGAACAATGAGCAGTTCTTC. V and J are TRBV12-5 and TRBJ2-1; 9 nucleotides match TRBD1. V shed 4 bases, J shed 5 bases, and the junction held 9 bases outside the gene matches. Germline assignment: CDR1 LGHNT and CDR2 FRNRAP. The CDR3 runs to 16 residues.

The CDR3 DNA reads TGTGCCAGCAGAGGAGCTGAATATGGCTACACCTTC. This translates into CASRGAEYGYTF. The chain is built from TRBV6-5 and TRBJ1-2; D is ambiguous. This CDR3 has 12 residues. Looked up from germline, CDR1 is MNHEY and CDR2 is SVGAGI. Trimming took off 6 bases at V and 5 bases at J, with 10 bases between the two ends.

The chain uses TRBV28 and TRBJ1-2, with D tentatively TRBD1 (6 bases). This CDR3 comprises 13 residues. V was cut by 3 bases and J by 6 bases, with 11 bases left in between. Germline V gene sequence: CDR1 MDHEN, CDR2 SYDVKM. The CDR3 loop reads CASSFSTGHGYTF. CDR3 coding DNA: TGTGCCAGCAGTTTTTCAACAGGGCATGGCTACACCTTC.